These T cell receptor beta chains were read from a single sample in a study of blood T cell repertoires in COVID-19. Sequenced by immunoSEQ multiplex PCR; TCRdb stores in-frame clones only, minus some. The sample shows under 250,000 clones, 80% to 85% of them seen only once. Sequenced input: peripheral blood. These TCRs come from a woman under 40 who had recovered from COVID-19. CDR3s include the opening cysteine and the closing phenylalanine or tryptophan. The D gene is left open where the match is weak. Clone size is stated in some rows and not others, as once, few, many or a class when expanded.

once	TRBD2	TRBV7-9	TRBJ2-7	CASSLGGLAGVSYEQYF	TGTGCCAGCAGCTTAGGCGGCCTAGCGGGAGTCTCCTACGAGCAGTACTTC
.	.	TRBV7-2	TRBJ2-5	CASSLTALGETQYF	TGTGCCAGCAGCTTAACAGCCTTGGGAGAGACCCAGTACTTC
.	.	TRBV5-4	TRBJ2-7	CASSLLGSYEQYF	TGTGCCAGCAGCTTGCTCGGGAGCTACGAGCAGTACTTC
.	.	TRBV5-1	TRBJ1-1	CASSLEDSMNTEAFF	TGCGCCAGCAGCTTGGAGGACAGCATGAACACTGAAGCTTTCTTT
.	TRBD1	TRBV28	TRBJ1-3	CASSPGQYSSGNTIYF	TGTGCCAGCAGCCCGGGACAGTACTCCTCTGGAAACACCATATATTTT
.	TRBD1	TRBV13	TRBJ1-2	CASSSDRAGGYTF	TGTGCCAGCAGCTCGGACAGGGCTGGGGGCTACACCTTC
.	.	TRBV7-6	TRBJ1-3	CASSFRTGVSGNTIYF	TGTGCCAGCAGCTTTCGCACAGGAGTTTCTGGAAACACCATATATTTT
.	.	TRBV27	TRBJ1-2	CASSYQEGTGYTF	TGTGCCAGCAGTTATCAAGAGGGTACGGGCTACACCTTC
.	TRBD2	TRBV15	TRBJ2-4	CATSRALAGYDKNIQYF	TGTGCCACCAGCAGAGCTCTAGCGGGATACGACAAAAACATTCAGTACTTC
.	TRBD1	TRBV19	TRBJ1-5	CASTPLWDRGIISNQPQHF	TGTGCCAGTACCCCGTTATGGGACAGGGGTATTATCAGCAATCAGCCCCAGCATTTT